Listed below are T cell receptor beta chains from one sample, sequenced in a study of blood T cell repertoires in COVID-19. The repertoire was sequenced with immunoSEQ multiplex PCR; TCRdb's copy has only in-frame clones and lacks some. The sample includes fewer than 200,000 clones, 82% of them seen just once. The sequencing input was peripheral blood. The receptors were gathered from a woman aged 60 to 75 with COVID-19, enrolled during active disease. Each CDR3 is given with its conserved first and last residue. A D gene is named only where the DNA matches it firmly. Clone size is shown for a subset of rows, as once, few, many or a class of expanded clone.

length: 15
size: .
J: TRBJ2-1
D: TRBD2
V: TRBV9
CDR3: CASSVGGSTYNEQFF
DNA: TGTGCCAGCAGCGTAGGCGGGAGTACCTACAATGAGCAGTTCTTC

length: 17
size: .
J: TRBJ1-3
D: .
V: TRBV9
CDR3: CASSSRAGLVSGNTIYF
DNA: TGTGCCAGCAGCTCGAGAGCAGGGCTTGTCTCTGGAAACACCATATATTTT

length: 13
size: .
J: TRBJ2-1
D: .
V: TRBV5-1
CDR3: CASSLQGRNEQFF
DNA: TGCGCCAGCAGCTTGCAGGGCCGGAATGAGCAGTTCTTC

length: 13
size: .
J: TRBJ2-5
D: .
V: TRBV29-1
CDR3: CSVDWGRQETQYF
DNA: TGCAGCGTTGATTGGGGCAGACAAGAGACCCAGTACTTC

length: 15
size: .
J: TRBJ2-5
D: .
V: TRBV11-3
CDR3: CASSLDRGLQETQYF
DNA: TGTGCCAGCAGCTTAGATCGAGGGTTGCAAGAGACCCAGTACTTC

length: 14
size: .
J: TRBJ2-5
D: TRBD1
V: TRBV4-3
CDR3: CASSRGQGGETQYF
DNA: TGCGCCAGCAGCCGGGGACAGGGAGGGGAGACCCAGTACTTC

length: 13
size: .
J: TRBJ1-5
D: .
V: TRBV7-8
CDR3: CASSLTGGQPQHF
DNA: TGTGCCAGCAGCTTAACGGGGGGGCAGCCCCAGCATTTT

length: 14
size: .
J: TRBJ2-1
D: TRBD1
V: TRBV7-2
CDR3: CASSPQTGSDEQFF
DNA: TGTGCCAGCAGCCCCCAGACAGGGTCCGATGAGCAGTTCTTC

length: 15
size: .
J: TRBJ2-7
D: TRBD2
V: TRBV18
CDR3: CASSPGGRGSYEQYF
DNA: TGTGCCAGCTCACCAGGCGGGAGAGGCTCCTACGAGCAGTACTTC

length: 18
size: .
J: TRBJ2-1
D: .
V: TRBV28
CDR3: CASSLIPPPGATRNEQFF
DNA: TGTGCCAGCAGTTTAATCCCCCCTCCGGGAGCCACACGCAATGAGCAGTTCTTC

length: 15
size: .
J: TRBJ1-5
D: .
V: TRBV4-1
CDR3: CASSQLDTSNQPQHF
DNA: TGCGCCAGCAGCCAACTTGACACTAGCAATCAGCCCCAGCATTTT

length: 13
size: once
J: TRBJ1-2
D: .
V: TRBV18
CDR3: CASSPRTEYGYTF
DNA: TGTGCCAGCTCACCCAGGACAGAGTATGGCTACACCTTC

length: 15
size: .
J: TRBJ2-3
D: TRBD2
V: TRBV14
CDR3: CASSQGREWRDTQYF
DNA: TGTGCCAGCAGCCAAGGGCGGGAGTGGCGAGATACGCAGTATTTT

length: 16
size: .
J: TRBJ2-2
D: .
V: TRBV7-2
CDR3: CASSLEGGRPAGELFF
DNA: TGTGCCAGCAGCTTAGAAGGAGGGAGGCCCGCCGGGGAGCTGTTTTTT

length: 18
size: .
J: TRBJ2-6
D: .
V: TRBV2
CDR3: CASSERRRGPSGANVLTF
DNA: TGTGCCAGCAGTGAACGGCGGCGGGGTCCCTCTGGGGCCAACGTCCTGACTTTC

length: 16
size: .
J: TRBJ2-7
D: TRBD2
V: TRBV4-2
CDR3: CASSPQLAGASKEQYF
DNA: TGTGCCAGCAGCCCCCAACTAGCGGGAGCGTCTAAGGAGCAGTACTTC